This T cell receptor (beta chain) was sequenced during a study of blood T cell repertoires in COVID-19 (dated by TCRdb to about 2020). The study in broad terms: Collaborator samples came from the United States, Italy and Spain and covered acute and convalescent phases of COVID-19. The prospective study material was composed of cDNA or gDNA derived from T cells, B-cell-depleted T cells, or PBMCs. The dataset comprised deeply sampled blood TCRbeta repertoires from subjects exposed to, actively infected with, or recovered from COVID-19. The repertoires were released in a freely available public database intended as a resource for research on the immune response to SARS-CoV-2. Samples came from the ongoing ImmuneRACE study (first 160 participants) plus 1,254 subjects from 6 global collaborators. A de-identified subject ID, COVID-19 status, age in years and sex were almost always included in the sample metadata. HLA class I and class II types, where available, came from metadata supplied by the sample provider rather than from assay-based typing. Here is what the overall study found, with its caveats: The amount of clinical and demographic metadata varied by source and participant and was provided uncurated.

The immunoSEQ Assay, a bias-controlled multiplex PCR, was used to amplify TCRbeta CDR3 regions from genomic DNA. Per the original workflow: Within the assay, amplification of reference gene primers was used to estimate how many nucleated cells each sample contained. To quantify the absolute abundance of each unique TCRbeta CDR3 rearrangement, sequence reads were collapsed and filtered. For each sample, productive Simpson clonality was calculated as the square root of Simpson's diversity index over productive rearrangements. TCRdb mirrors the immuneACCESS table, restricted to in-frame sequences. Some clones are absent from its copies; in checked studies, under half trace to an unresolved V gene, and the reason for the others is unknown. Clone size and the V and J calls come from that table; the DNA yielded D and trimming. The sample has some 350,000 clones on record, approximately 82% of them singletons. The ten largest clones capture approximately 3% of the sample.

The collaborating institutions used their own protocols to collect whole blood in K2EDTA tubes. Collaborator samples were shipped for TCRbeta analysis as frozen whole blood, isolated PBMCs, or DNA extracted from either sample type. Reading the germline V gene gives CDR1 MNHEY and CDR2 SVGAGI. Trimmed from V: 8 bases; trimmed from J: 7 bases; junction bases lacking a gene match: 14. There are 14 amino acids in the CDR3, from cysteine to phenylalanine inclusive. Only the CDR3 part of the read is kept: 42 bases, read in frame from the first base. With respect to this clone: It lacks a known antigen. Base qualities are not at hand, and no much larger clone is one base apart.

Sequenced material: peripheral blood. The chain is assembled from TRBV6-5 and TRBJ2-7; 7 central nucleotides agree with TRBD2. The sequence derives from a man between 25 and 39 years old with active or convalescent COVID-19. CDR3 sequence: CASARGRVQLEQYF. The sequenced DNA: TGTGCCAGCGCCCGAGGGAGGGTCCAGTTGGAGCAGTACTTC.